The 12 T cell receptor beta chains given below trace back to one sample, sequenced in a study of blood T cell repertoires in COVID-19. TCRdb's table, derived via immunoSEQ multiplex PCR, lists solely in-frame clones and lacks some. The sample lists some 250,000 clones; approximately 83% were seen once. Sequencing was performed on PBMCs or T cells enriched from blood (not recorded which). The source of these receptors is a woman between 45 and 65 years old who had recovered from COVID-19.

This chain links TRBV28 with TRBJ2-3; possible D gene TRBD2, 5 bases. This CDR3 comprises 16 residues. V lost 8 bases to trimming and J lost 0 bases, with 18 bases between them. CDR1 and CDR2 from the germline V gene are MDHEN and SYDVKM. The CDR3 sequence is CASSAPRSGSTDTQYF. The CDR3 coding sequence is TGTGCCAGCTCAGCGCCCCGGAGCGGTAGCACAGATACGCAGTATTTT.

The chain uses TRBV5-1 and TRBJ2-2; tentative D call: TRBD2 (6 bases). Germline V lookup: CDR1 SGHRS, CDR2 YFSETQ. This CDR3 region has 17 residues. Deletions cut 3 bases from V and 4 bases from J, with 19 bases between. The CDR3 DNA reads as TGCGCCAGCAGCTCTATAGTGTGGAGGGGAGGCACCGGGGAGCTGTTTTTT. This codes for CASSSIVWRGGTGELFF.

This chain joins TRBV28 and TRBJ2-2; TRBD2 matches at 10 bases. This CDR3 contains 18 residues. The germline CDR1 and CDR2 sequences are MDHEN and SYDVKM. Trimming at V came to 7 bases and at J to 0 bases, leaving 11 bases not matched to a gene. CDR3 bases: TGTGCCAGCACCAGACCTCTAGCGGGAGCCCCGAACACCGGGGAGCTGTTTTTT. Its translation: CASTRPLAGAPNTGELFF.

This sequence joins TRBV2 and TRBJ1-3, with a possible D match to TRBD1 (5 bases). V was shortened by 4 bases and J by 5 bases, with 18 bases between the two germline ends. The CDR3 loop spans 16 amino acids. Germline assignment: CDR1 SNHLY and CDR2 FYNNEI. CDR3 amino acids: CASSVPQAGKRNTIYF. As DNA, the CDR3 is TGTGCCAGCAGTGTTCCCCAGGCAGGGAAAAGAAACACCATATATTTT.

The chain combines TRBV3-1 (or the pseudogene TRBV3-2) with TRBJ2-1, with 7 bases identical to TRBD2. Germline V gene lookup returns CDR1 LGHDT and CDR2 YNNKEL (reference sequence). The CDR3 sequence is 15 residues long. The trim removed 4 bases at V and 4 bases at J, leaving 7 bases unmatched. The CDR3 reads CASSPSQRDYNEQFF. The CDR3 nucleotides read TGTGCCAGCAGCCCATCGCAGCGGGATTACAATGAGCAGTTCTTC.

The CDR3 loop reads CAISSGEQNEQFF. In nucleotides, the CDR3 is TGTGCCATTTCATCGGGGGAACAGAATGAGCAGTTCTTC. The chain couples TRBV10-3 to TRBJ2-1; weak D call: TRBD2 (6 bases). The V end was cut by 9 bases, the J end by 7 bases, with 16 bases between. Germline V gene data show CDR1 as ENHRY and CDR2 as SYGVKD. The CDR3 extends over 13 amino acids.

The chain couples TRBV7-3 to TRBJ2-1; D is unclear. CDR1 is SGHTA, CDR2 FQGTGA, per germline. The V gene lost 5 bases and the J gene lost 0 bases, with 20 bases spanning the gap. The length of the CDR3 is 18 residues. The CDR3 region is CASSREYNRLLSYNEQFF. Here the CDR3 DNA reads TGTGCCAGCAGCCGAGAGTATAATCGCTTACTCTCCTACAATGAGCAGTTCTTC.

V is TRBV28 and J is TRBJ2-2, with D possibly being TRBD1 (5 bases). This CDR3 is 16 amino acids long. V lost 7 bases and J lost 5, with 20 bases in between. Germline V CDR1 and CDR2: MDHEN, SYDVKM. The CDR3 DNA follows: TGTGCCAGCACCATATCGTTGACAGTGAATACCGGGGAGCTGTTTTTT. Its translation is CASTISLTVNTGELFF.

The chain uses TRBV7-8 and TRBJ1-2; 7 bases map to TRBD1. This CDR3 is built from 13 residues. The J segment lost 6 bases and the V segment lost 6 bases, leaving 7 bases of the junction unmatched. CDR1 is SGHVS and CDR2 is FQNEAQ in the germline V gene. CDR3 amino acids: CASSLRTGDGYTF. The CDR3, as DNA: TGTGCCAGCAGTTTACGGACAGGAGATGGCTACACCTTC.

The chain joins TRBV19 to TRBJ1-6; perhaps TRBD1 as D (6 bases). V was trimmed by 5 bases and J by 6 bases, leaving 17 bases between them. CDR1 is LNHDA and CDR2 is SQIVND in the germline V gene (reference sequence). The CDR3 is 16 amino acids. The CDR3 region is CASSLQGSEPNSPLHF. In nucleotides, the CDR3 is TGTGCCAGTAGTTTACAGGGTTCTGAACCTAATTCACCCCTCCACTTT.

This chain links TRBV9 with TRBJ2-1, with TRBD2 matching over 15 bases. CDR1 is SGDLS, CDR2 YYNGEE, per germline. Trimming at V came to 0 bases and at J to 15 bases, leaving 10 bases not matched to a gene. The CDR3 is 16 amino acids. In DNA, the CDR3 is TGTGCCAGCAGCGTAGCCCCGGGACTAGCGGGGGGCATAGCGTTCTTC. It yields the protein CASSVAPGLAGGIAFF. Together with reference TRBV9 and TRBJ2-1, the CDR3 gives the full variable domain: DSGVTQTPKHLITATGQRVTLRCSPRSGDLSVYWYQQSLDQGLQFLIQYYNGEERAKGNILERFSAQQFPDLHSELNLSSLELGDSALYFCASSVAPGLAGGIAFFGPGTRLTVL.

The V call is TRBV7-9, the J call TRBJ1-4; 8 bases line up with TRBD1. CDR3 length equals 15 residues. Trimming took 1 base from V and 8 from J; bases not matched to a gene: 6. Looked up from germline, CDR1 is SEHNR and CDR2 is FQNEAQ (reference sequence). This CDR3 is CASSLGGGDREKLFF. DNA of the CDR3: TGTGCCAGCAGCTTAGGGGGAGGGGACAGGGAAAAACTGTTTTTT.